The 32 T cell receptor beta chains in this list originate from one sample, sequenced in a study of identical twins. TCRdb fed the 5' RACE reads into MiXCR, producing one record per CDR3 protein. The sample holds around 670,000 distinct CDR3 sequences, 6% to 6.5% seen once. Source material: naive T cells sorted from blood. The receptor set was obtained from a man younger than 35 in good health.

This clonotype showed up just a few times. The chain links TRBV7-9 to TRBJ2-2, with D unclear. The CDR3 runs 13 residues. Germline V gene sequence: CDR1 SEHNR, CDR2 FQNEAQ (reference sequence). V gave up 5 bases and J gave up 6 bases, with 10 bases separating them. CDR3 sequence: CASSPNTAGELFF. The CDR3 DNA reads TGTGCCAGCAGCCCTAATACCGCCGGGGAGCTGTTTTTT.

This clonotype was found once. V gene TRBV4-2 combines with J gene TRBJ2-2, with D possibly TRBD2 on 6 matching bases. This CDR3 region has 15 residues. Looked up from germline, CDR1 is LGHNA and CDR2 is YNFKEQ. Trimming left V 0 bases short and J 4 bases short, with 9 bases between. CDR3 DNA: TGTGCCAGCAGCCAAGATGGGAGGCGCACCGGGGAGCTGTTTTTT. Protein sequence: CASSQDGRRTGELFF.

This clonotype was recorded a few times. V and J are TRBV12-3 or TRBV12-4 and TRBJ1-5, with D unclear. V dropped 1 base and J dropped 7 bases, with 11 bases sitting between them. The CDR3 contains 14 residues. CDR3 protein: CASSLGQDWQPQHF. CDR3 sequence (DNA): TGTGCCAGCAGTTTAGGACAAGATTGGCAGCCCCAGCATTTT.

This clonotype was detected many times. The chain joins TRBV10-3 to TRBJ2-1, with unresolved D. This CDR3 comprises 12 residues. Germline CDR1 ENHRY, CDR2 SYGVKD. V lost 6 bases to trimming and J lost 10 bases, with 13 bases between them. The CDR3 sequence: CAISSVGEEQFF. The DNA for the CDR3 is TGTGCCATCAGCAGTGTGGGCGAGGAGCAGTTCTTC.

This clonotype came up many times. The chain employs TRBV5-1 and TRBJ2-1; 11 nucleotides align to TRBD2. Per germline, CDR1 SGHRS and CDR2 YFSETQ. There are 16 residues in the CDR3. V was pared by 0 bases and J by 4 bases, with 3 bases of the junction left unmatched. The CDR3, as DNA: TGCGCCAGCAGCTTGGGAGGGACTAGCGGATACAATGAGCAGTTCTTC. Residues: CASSLGGTSGYNEQFF.

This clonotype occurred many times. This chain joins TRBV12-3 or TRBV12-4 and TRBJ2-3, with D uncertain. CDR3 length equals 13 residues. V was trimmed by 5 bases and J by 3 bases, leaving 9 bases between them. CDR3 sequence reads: CASSRRGTDTQYF. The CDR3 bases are TGTGCCAGCAGTCGGAGAGGTACAGATACGCAGTATTTT.

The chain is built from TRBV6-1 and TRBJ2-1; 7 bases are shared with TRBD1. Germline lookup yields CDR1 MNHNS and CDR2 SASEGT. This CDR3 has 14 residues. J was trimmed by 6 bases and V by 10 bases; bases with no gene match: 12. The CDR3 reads CATNRDSKPNEQFF. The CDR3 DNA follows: TGTGCCACCAACCGGGACAGCAAGCCCAATGAGCAGTTCTTC.

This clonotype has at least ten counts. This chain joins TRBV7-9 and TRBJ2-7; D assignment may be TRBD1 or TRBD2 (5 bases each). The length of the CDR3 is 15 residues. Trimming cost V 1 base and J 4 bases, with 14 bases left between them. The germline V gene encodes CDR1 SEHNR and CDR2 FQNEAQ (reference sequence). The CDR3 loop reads CASSLGEGPGYEQYV. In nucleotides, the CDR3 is TGTGCCAGCAGCTTAGGCGAGGGACCGGGGTACGAGCAGTACGTC.

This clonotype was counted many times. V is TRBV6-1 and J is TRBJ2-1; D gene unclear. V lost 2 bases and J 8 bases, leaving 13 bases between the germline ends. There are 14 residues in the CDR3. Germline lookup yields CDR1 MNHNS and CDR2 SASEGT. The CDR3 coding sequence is TGTGCCAGCAGTGAATTACGGAGTAGGTATGAGCAGTTCTTC. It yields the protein CASSELRSRYEQFF.

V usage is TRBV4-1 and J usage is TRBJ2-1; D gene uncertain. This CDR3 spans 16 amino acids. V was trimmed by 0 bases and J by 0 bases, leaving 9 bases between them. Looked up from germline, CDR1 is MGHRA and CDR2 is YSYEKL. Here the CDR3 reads CASSQEGISSYNEQFF. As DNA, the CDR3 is TGCGCCAGCAGCCAAGAGGGCATCTCCTCCTACAATGAGCAGTTCTTC.

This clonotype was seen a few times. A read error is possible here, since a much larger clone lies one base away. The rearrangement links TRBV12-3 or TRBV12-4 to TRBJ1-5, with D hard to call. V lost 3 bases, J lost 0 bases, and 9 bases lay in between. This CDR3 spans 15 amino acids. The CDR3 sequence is CASSFGEYSNQPQHF. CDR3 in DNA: TGTGCCAGCAGTTTTGGGGAATATAGCAATCAGCCCCAGCATTTT.

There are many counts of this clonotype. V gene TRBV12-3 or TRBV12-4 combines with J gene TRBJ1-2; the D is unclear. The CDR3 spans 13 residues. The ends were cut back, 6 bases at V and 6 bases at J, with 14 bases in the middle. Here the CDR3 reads CASRLAGGDGYTF. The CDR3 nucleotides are TGTGCCAGCAGGTTGGCCGGTGGTGATGGCTACACCTTC.

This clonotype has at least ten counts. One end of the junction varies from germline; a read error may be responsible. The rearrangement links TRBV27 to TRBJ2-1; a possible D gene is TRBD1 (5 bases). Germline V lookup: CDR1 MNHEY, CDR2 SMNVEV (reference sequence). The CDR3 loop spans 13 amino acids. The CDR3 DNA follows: TGTGCCAGCAGTCTCTGGGGCTACGATGAGCAGTTCTTC. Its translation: CASSLWGYDEQFF.

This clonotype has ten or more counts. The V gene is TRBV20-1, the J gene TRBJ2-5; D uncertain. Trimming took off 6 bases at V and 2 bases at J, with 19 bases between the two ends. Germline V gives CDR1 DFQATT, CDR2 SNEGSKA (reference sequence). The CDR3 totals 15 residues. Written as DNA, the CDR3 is TGCAGTGCCACAAAAGGACCGAACTTTCAAGAGACCCAGTACTTC. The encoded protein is CSATKGPNFQETQYF.

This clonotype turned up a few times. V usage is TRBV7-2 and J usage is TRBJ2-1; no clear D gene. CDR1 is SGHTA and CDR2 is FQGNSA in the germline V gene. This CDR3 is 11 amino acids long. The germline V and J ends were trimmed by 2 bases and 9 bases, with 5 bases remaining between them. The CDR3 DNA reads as TGTGCCAGCAGCTTACTAGTTGAGCAGTTCTTC. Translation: CASSLLVEQFF.

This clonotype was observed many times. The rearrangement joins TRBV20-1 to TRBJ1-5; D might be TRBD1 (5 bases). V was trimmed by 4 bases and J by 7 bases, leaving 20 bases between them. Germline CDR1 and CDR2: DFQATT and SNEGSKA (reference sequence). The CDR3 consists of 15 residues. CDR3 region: CSANQAVAPGQPQHF. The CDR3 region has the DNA TGCAGTGCTAACCAGGCAGTCGCCCCAGGGCAGCCCCAGCATTTT.

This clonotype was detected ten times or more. CDR3 DNA sequence: TGCGCCAGCAGCTTGGCGGTGGGGAACCCCTACAATGAGCAGTTCTTC. Its protein product is CASSLAVGNPYNEQFF. The rearrangement uses TRBV5-1 and TRBJ2-1; no reliable D call. CDR1 is SGHRS, CDR2 YFSETQ, per germline. The germline V and J ends were trimmed by 0 bases and 2 bases, with 12 bases remaining between them. This CDR3 comprises 16 residues.

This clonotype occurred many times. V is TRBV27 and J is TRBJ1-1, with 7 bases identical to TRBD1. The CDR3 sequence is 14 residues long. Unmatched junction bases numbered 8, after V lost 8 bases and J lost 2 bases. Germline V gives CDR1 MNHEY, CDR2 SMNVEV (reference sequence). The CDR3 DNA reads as TGTGCCAGCCGCTGGGGGACAGCTAACACTGAAGCTTTCTTT. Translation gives CASRWGTANTEAFF.

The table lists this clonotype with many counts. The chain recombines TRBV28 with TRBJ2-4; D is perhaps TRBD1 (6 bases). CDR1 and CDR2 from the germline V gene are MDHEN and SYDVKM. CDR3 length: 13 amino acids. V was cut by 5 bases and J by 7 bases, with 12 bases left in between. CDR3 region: CASSPGTLNIQYF. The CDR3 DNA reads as TGTGCCAGCAGTCCCGGGACACTTAACATTCAGTACTTC.

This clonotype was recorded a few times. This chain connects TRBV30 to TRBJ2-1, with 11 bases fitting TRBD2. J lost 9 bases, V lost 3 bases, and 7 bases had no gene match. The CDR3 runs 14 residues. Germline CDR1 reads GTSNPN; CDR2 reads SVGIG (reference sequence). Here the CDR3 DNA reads TGTGCCTGGAGCCTCTCCGGGACTAGCGGTGAGCAGTTCTTC. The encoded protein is CAWSLSGTSGEQFF. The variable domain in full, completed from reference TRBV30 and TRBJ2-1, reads SQTIHQWPATLVQPVGSPLSLECTVEGTSNPNLYWYRQAAGRGLQLLFYSVGIGQISSEVPQNLSASRPQDRQFILSSKKLLLSDSGFYLCAWSLSGTSGEQFFGPGTRLTVL.

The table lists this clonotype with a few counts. CDR3 sequence reads: CSARAGRTNNEQFF. Here the CDR3 DNA reads TGCAGTGCCAGGGCGGGGAGGACAAACAATGAGCAGTTCTTC. The V call is TRBV20-1, the J call TRBJ2-1; perhaps TRBD2 as D (6 bases). This CDR3 contains 14 residues. V was clipped by 6 bases and J by 5 bases, with 17 bases between them. The germline V gene has CDR1 DFQATT and CDR2 SNEGSKA (reference sequence).

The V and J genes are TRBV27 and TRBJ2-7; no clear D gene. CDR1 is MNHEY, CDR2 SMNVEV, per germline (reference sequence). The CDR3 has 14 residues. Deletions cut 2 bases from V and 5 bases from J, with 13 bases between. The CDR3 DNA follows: TGTGCCAGCAGTTTAACGGCCCCTTGGGACGAGCAGTACTTC. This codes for CASSLTAPWDEQYF.

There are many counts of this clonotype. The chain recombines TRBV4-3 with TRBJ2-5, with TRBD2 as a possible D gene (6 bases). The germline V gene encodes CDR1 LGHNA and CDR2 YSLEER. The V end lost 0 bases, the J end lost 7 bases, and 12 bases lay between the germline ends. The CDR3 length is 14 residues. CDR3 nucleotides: TGCGCCAGCAGCCAAGATACGGACGGGGGGACCCAGTACTTC. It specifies CASSQDTDGGTQYF.

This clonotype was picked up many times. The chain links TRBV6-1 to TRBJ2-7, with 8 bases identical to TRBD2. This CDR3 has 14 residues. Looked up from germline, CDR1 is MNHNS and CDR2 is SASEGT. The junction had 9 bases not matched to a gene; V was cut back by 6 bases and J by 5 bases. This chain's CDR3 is CASSPGLGSDEQYV. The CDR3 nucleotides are TGTGCCAGCAGCCCGGGACTAGGATCCGACGAGCAGTACGTC.

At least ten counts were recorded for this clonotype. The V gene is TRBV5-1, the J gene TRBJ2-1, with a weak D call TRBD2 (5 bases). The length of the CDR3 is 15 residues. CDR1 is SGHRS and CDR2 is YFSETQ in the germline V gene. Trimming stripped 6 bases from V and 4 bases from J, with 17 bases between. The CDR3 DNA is TGCGCCAGCAAATGGGAGCCCGAATTGTACAATGAGCAGTTCTTC. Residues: CASKWEPELYNEQFF.

The CDR3 DNA sequence: TGTGCCAGCAGCTTAGATGTTTACGAGCAGTACGTC. It encodes CASSLDVYEQYV. This chain joins TRBV11-2 and TRBJ2-7; D is uncertain. The CDR3 extends over 12 amino acids. Germline V CDR1 and CDR2: SGHAT, FQNNGV. V shed 0 bases and J shed 4 bases, with 4 bases lying between them.

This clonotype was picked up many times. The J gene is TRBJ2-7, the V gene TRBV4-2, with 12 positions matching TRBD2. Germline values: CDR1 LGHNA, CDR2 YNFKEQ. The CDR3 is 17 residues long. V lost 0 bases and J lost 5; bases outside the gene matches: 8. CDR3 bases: TGTGCCAGCAGCCAAGATACGGCTAGCGGGAGGGCCCACGAGCAGTACTTC. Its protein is CASSQDTASGRAHEQYF.

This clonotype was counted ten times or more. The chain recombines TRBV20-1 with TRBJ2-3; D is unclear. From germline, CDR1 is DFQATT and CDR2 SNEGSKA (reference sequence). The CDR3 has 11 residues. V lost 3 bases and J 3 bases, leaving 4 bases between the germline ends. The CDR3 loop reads CSASRTDTQYF. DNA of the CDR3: TGCAGTGCTAGCAGAACAGATACGCAGTATTTT.

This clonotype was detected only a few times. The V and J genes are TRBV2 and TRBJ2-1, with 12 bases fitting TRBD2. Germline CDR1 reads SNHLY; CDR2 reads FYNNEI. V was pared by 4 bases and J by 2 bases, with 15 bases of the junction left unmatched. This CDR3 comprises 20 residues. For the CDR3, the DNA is TGTGCCAGCAGTGGGGTCGAGCTAGCGGGAGGGCCGAGGCCCTACAATGAGCAGTTCTTC. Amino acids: CASSGVELAGGPRPYNEQFF. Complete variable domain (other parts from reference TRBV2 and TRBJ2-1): EPEVTQTPSHQVTQMGQEVILRCVPISNHLYFYWYRQILGQKVEFLVSFYNNEISEKSEIFDDQFSVERPDGSNFTLKIRSTKLEDSAMYFCASSGVELAGGPRPYNEQFFGPGTRLTVL.

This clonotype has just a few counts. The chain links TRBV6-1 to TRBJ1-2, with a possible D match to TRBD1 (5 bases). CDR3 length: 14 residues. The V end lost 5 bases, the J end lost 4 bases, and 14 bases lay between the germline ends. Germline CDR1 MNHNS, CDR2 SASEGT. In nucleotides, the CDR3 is TGTGCCAGCAGTACGGAAGACAGTCTCTATGGCTACACCTTC. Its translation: CASSTEDSLYGYTF.

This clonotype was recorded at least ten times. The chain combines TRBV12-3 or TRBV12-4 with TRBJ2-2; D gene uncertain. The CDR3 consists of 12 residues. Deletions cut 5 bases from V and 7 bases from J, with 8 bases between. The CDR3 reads CASSRDYGELFF. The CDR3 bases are TGTGCCAGCAGTAGGGATTACGGGGAGCTGTTTTTT.

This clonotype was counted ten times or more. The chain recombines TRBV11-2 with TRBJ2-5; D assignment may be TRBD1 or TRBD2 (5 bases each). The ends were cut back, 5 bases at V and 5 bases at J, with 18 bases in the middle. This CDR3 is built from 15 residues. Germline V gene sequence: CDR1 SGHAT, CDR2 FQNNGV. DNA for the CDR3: TGTGCCAGCAGCCGAGGGACGGTAATTGGGGAGACCCAGTACTTC. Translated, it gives CASSRGTVIGETQYF.